A single sample is the source of the 30 T cell receptor beta chains below, sequenced in a study of regulatory T cells in long-lasting Graves disease. Both iRepertoire HTBI primers and Arm-PCR of CDR3 regions were used to build the TCR beta libraries. TCRdb reprocessed the multiplex PCR reads via MiXCR and lists one record per CDR3 protein. Of under 700,000 distinct CDR3 sequences listed, 15% to 20% were seen once; the top ten hold 20% to 25%. The time point: newly diagnosed GD, antithyroid drugs for less than 3 months. PBMCs provided the RNA from which the TCR library was made. This same sample was also taken into another study, of T cells in Graves' hyperthyroidism and ophthalmopathy.

Material: peripheral blood mononuclear cells (PBMCs), obtained at new diagnosis, from a patient treated with antithyroid drugs. The receptors here all came from a woman aged 40 to 65 with Graves disease.

This clonotype was detected only a few times. The chain joins TRBV2 to TRBJ2-2; D perhaps matches TRBD2 (5 bases). The CDR3 extends over 13 amino acids. In germline, CDR1 is SNHLY, CDR2 FYNNEI. V was shortened by 6 bases and J by 4 bases, with 9 bases between the two germline ends. The CDR3 nucleotides read TGTGCCAGCAGACTAGGTGCCACCGGGGAGCTGTTTTTT. This gives the protein CASRLGATGELFF.

With regard to this clonotype: This clone may be a read error of a much larger clone one base away. The chain has TRBV12-3 or TRBV12-4 and TRBJ1-1; D may be TRBD1 (5 bases). The V and J ends lost 4 bases and 4 bases respectively, with 16 bases between them. This CDR3 has 15 residues. The CDR3 is CASSSPGHCGTEAFF. As DNA, the CDR3 is TGTGCCAGCAGTTCCCCGGGGCATTGTGGCACTGAAGCTTTCTTT.

Ten or more counts support this clonotype. This chain joins TRBV3-1 and TRBJ1-6; TRBD1 aligns across 8 bases. The trim removed 3 bases at V and 9 bases at J, leaving 4 bases unmatched. CDR1 and CDR2 from the germline V gene are LGHDT and YNNKEL (reference sequence). The CDR3 has 14 amino acids. The DNA for the CDR3 is TGTGCCAGCAGCCAGGGACAGGTGACTTCACCCCTCCACTTT. Encoded protein: CASSQGQVTSPLHF.

This clonotype was seen a few times. This sequence joins TRBV18 and TRBJ1-2; TRBD1 agrees at 8 bases. Germline V gives CDR1 KGHSH, CDR2 LQKENI. After removal of 3 bases from V and 6 bases from J, the junction contained 9 bases not matched to a gene. This CDR3 spans 15 amino acids. The CDR3 is CASSPQGATGDGYTF. The CDR3, as DNA: TGTGCCAGCTCACCGCAGGGGGCTACGGGGGATGGCTACACCTTC.

This clonotype came up a few times. The V call is TRBV6-1, the J call TRBJ2-7, with a tentative D call TRBD2 (5 bases). This CDR3 has 13 amino acids. CDR1 is MNHNS and CDR2 is SASEGT in the germline V gene. V was clipped by 0 bases and J by 7 bases, with 10 bases between them. The DNA of the CDR3 is TGTGCCAGCAGTGAAGCGCTTCGGGGAGAGCAGTACTTC. Its protein is CASSEALRGEQYF.

This clonotype was seen many times. The chain is built from TRBV20-1 and TRBJ1-1; D not resolved. V lost 3 bases to trimming and J lost 8 bases, with 16 bases between them. There are 13 residues in the CDR3. Looked up from germline, CDR1 is DFQATT and CDR2 is SNEGSKA (reference sequence). CDR3 in amino acids: CSARDSSLGEAFF. Written as DNA, the CDR3 is TGCAGTGCTAGGGATTCGTCCCTTGGCGAAGCTTTCTTT.

The chain is built from TRBV15 and TRBJ2-2, with 9 bases that match TRBD1. The CDR3 sequence is 20 residues long. Looked up from germline, CDR1 is LNHNV and CDR2 is YYDKDF (reference sequence). Germline trimming cut 3 bases from V and 4 bases from J; bases unmatched to any gene: 18. CDR3 in amino acids: CATSRDPGTGRFLGTGELFF. The CDR3 DNA follows: TGTGCCACCAGCAGGGACCCCGGGACAGGGCGGTTTTTGGGCACCGGGGAGCTGTTTTTT. The full variable domain, completed using reference TRBV15 and TRBJ2-2, is DAMVIQNPRYQVTQFGKPVTLSCSQTLNHNVMYWYQQKSSQAPKLLFHYYDKDFNNEADTPDNFQSRRPNTSFCFLDIRSPGLGDTAMYLCATSRDPGTGRFLGTGELFFGEGSRLTVL.

V and J are TRBV5-6 and TRBJ1-1, with 9 bases matching TRBD1. CDR1 and CDR2 (germline): SGHDT, YYEEEE. V shed 0 bases, J shed 0 bases, and the junction held 6 bases outside the gene matches. This CDR3 has 17 amino acids. CDR3 DNA sequence: TGTGCCAGCAGCTTGGAAGCGGGGACAGGGATGAACACTGAAGCTTTCTTT. Amino acid sequence: CASSLEAGTGMNTEAFF.

A remark on this clonotype: The junction differs from germline at one of its ends, possibly a read error. The rearrangement uses TRBV6-1 and TRBJ2-3; 9 bases fit TRBD1. The CDR3 has 15 amino acids. The germline gives CDR1 MNHNS, CDR2 SASEGT. The CDR3 region is CASSRDRGETVTQYF. Written as DNA, the CDR3 is TGTGCCAGCAGTCGAGACAGGGGGGAGACAGTTACGCAGTATTTT.

This clonotype was detected only a few times. The genes are TRBV11-3 and TRBJ2-1, with TRBD2 matching 12 bases. The CDR3 covers 15 residues. J lost 8 bases, V lost 5 bases, and 7 bases had no gene match. CDR1 is SGHNT, CDR2 YENEEA, per germline. CDR3 in amino acids: CASSAFGLAGHEQFF. CDR3 DNA sequence: TGTGCCAGCAGCGCATTTGGACTAGCGGGGCATGAGCAGTTCTTC.

This clonotype was found a few times. J is TRBJ1-6 and V is TRBV3-1, with no clear D. In germline, CDR1 is LGHDT, CDR2 YNNKEL (reference sequence). V lost 1 base and J 6 bases, leaving 13 bases between the germline ends. CDR3 length: 16 amino acids. CDR3 sequence reads: CASSQGGLLANSPLHF. CDR3 DNA sequence: TGTGCCAGCAGCCAAGGGGGATTATTAGCTAATTCACCCCTCCACTTT. Full variable domain (rest looked up from reference TRBV3-1 and TRBJ1-6): DTAVSQTPKYLVTQMGNDKSIKCEQNLGHDTMYWYKQDSKKFLKIMFSYNNKELIINETVPNRFSPKSPDKAHLNLHINSLELGDSAVYFCASSQGGLLANSPLHFGNGTRLTVT.

This clonotype was counted at least ten times. The chain has TRBV20-1 and TRBJ1-5, with D tentatively TRBD1 (5 bases). Trimming left V 0 bases short and J 16 bases short, with 22 bases between. Germline V gene lookup returns CDR1 DFQATT and CDR2 SNEGSKA (reference sequence). The CDR3 is made up of 14 amino acids. The CDR3 sequence is CSAREVVGSGYEHF. Written as DNA, the CDR3 is TGCAGTGCTAGAGAGGTAGTGGGGTCAGGGTACGAACATTTT.

This clonotype was counted a single time. A read error may explain this, as a much larger clone is one base away. Without the conserved terminal phenylalanine or tryptophan, this CDR3 likely stems from a read error. The chain has TRBV11-1 and TRBJ1-6; D unclear. CDR1 is SGHAT and CDR2 is FQDESV in the germline V gene (reference sequence). V was pared by 2 bases and J by 14 bases, with 16 bases between. CDR3 length: 14 amino acids. CDR3 protein: CASSLYGLSDALHL. Written as DNA, the CDR3 is TGTGCCAGCAGCTTATACGGACTCTCGGACGCCCTCCACTTG.

Only a few counts were recorded for this clonotype. This sequence joins TRBV7-6 and TRBJ1-5; 7 bases fit TRBD1. Looked up from germline, CDR1 is SGHVS and CDR2 is FNYEAQ. The CDR3 runs 15 residues. With 1 base clipped from V and 4 bases from J, the junction kept 4 bases outside the gene matches. The CDR3 DNA sequence: TGTGCCAGCAGCTTAGTCCAGGGGGGGAATCAGCCCCAGCATTTT. It is translated as CASSLVQGGNQPQHF.

This clonotype has only a few counts. This sequence joins TRBV15 and TRBJ1-5; TRBD1 is a possible D gene (5 bases). The CDR3 spans 13 residues. CDR1 is LNHNV and CDR2 is YYDKDF in the germline V gene (reference sequence). V lost 1 base and J 7 bases, leaving 8 bases between the germline ends. The CDR3 loop is CATSRGGYQPQHF. CDR3 DNA: TGTGCCACCAGCAGAGGGGGGTACCAGCCCCAGCATTTT. Full variable domain (rest looked up from reference TRBV15 and TRBJ1-5): DAMVIQNPRYQVTQFGKPVTLSCSQTLNHNVMYWYQQKSSQAPKLLFHYYDKDFNNEADTPDNFQSRRPNTSFCFLDIRSPGLGDTAMYLCATSRGGYQPQHFGDGTRLSIL.

The rearrangement links TRBV2 to TRBJ2-2; D not resolved. Germline V CDR1 and CDR2: SNHLY, FYNNEI. CDR3 length: 11 residues. Trimming cost V 7 bases and J 7 bases, with 7 bases left between them. Here the CDR3 reads CASKMYGELFF. The CDR3, as DNA: TGTGCCAGCAAGATGTACGGGGAGCTGTTTTTT.

This chain joins TRBV29-1 and TRBJ2-7, with TRBD1 matching over 7 bases. V shed 5 bases and J 2 bases; nucleotides not matched to a gene: 12. Germline CDR1 reads SQVTM; CDR2 reads ANQGSEA. The CDR3 has 15 amino acids. The DNA for the CDR3 is TGCAGCGTTACAGAAACCGGGACAGAGGCCTACGAGCAGTACTTC. Translated: CSVTETGTEAYEQYF.

The sample holds many counts of this clonotype. CDR3 nucleotide sequence: TGCAGTGCTAGCTCAGACAGGGCTGGAAACACCATATATTTT. It translates to CSASSDRAGNTIYF. This rearrangement joins TRBV20-1 to TRBJ1-3; 7 bases are shared with TRBD1. After removal of 3 bases from V and 2 bases from J, the junction contained 4 bases not matched to a gene. This CDR3 spans 14 amino acids. CDR1 and CDR2 from the germline V gene are DFQATT and SNEGSKA (reference sequence).

To note about this clonotype: With a much larger clone just one base away, this may be a read error. This chain joins TRBV20-1 and TRBJ2-1, with 9 bases aligning to TRBD2. Germline loops: CDR1 DFQATT, CDR2 SNEGSKA (reference sequence). The CDR3 is made up of 19 amino acids. In nucleotides, the CDR3 is TGCAGTGCTAGAGATTTGGGCGCTAGCGGGGAGAGCTCCTACAATGGGCAGTTCTTC. Amino acids: CSARDLGASGESSYNGQFF.

This clonotype was recorded many times. V and J are TRBV2 and TRBJ1-4; TRBD1 agrees at 7 bases. CDR3 length: 15 amino acids. In germline, CDR1 is SNHLY, CDR2 FYNNEI. V lost 6 bases and J lost 0; bases outside the gene matches: 4. Written as DNA, the CDR3 is TGTGCCAGCAGCGGGACAGTTGCAACTAATGAAAAACTGTTTTTT. Translating it yields CASSGTVATNEKLFF.

This clonotype was picked up many times. This chain uses TRBV28 with TRBJ1-5; 8 positions agree with TRBD1. V lost 3 bases, J lost 4 bases, and 5 bases stayed unmatched. The germline gives CDR1 MDHEN, CDR2 SYDVKM. CDR3 length: 15 amino acids. The CDR3 DNA follows: TGTGCCAGCAGTTTCGCCGGGACAGGTAATCAGCCCCAGCATTTT. Protein sequence: CASSFAGTGNQPQHF.

This clonotype was recorded at least ten times. The chain joins TRBV5-1 to TRBJ2-3; the match to TRBD1 covers 9 bases. V lost 5 bases, J lost 2 bases, and 6 bases stayed unmatched. Germline CDR1 SGHRS, CDR2 YFSETQ. This CDR3 has 15 amino acids. CDR3 protein: CASSSGTGITDTQYF. The CDR3 bases are TGCGCCAGCAGTTCCGGGACAGGGATCACAGATACGCAGTATTTT.

In its sample, this clonotype was seen a few times. The chain is built from TRBV2 and TRBJ1-1; 8 bases are shared with TRBD1. The germline gives CDR1 SNHLY, CDR2 FYNNEI. Unmatched junction bases numbered 14, after V lost 4 bases and J lost 7 bases. The length of the CDR3 is 16 residues. The CDR3 spells CASSGPRTGSMGEAFF. CDR3 in DNA: TGTGCCAGCAGTGGCCCTCGGACAGGGAGTATGGGTGAAGCTTTCTTT. Supplemented by reference TRBV2 and TRBJ1-1, the full variable domain reads EPEVTQTPSHQVTQMGQEVILRCVPISNHLYFYWYRQILGQKVEFLVSFYNNEISEKSEIFDDQFSVERPDGSNFTLKIRSTKLEDSAMYFCASSGPRTGSMGEAFFGQGTRLTVV.

Details on this clonotype: Its ends do not fully match the called genes, so a read error is possible. The chain uses TRBV27 and TRBJ2-2; 9 bases map to TRBD1. Germline CDR1 and CDR2: MNHEY and SMNVEV (reference sequence). The CDR3 sequence is 16 residues long. CDR3 residues: CASRDGTGPVTGEPFF. The CDR3 DNA is TGTGCCAGCAGAGACGGGACAGGGCCCGTCACCGGGGAGCCGTTTTTT.

This clonotype was detected many times. The V call is TRBV20-1, the J call TRBJ2-7, with 10 bases matching TRBD2. The CDR3 consists of 16 residues. The germline V gene has CDR1 DFQATT and CDR2 SNEGSKA (reference sequence). V lost 5 bases to trimming and J lost 1 base; unmatched junction nucleotides: 11. The CDR3 spells CSAYLLSGGQSYEQYF. For the CDR3, the DNA is TGCAGTGCTTACTTACTTAGCGGGGGGCAGTCCTACGAGCAGTACTTC.

The CDR3 region has the DNA TGCGCCAGCAGCCAAGGAGGTCCCAAAGAGACCCAGTACTTC. Residues: CASSQGGPKETQYF. The V and J genes are TRBV4-1 and TRBJ2-5, with D unclear. The CDR3 length is 14 residues. Germline loops: CDR1 MGHRA, CDR2 YSYEKL. V lost 1 base and J 3 bases, leaving 9 bases between the germline ends.

This clonotype has at least ten counts. This rearrangement joins TRBV20-1 to TRBJ2-7; 9 positions agree with TRBD1. CDR1 and CDR2 from the germline V gene are DFQATT and SNEGSKA (reference sequence). The CDR3 extends over 14 amino acids. Losses at the gene ends were 2 bases for V and 3 bases for J; bases not matched to a gene: 5. The DNA for the CDR3 is TGCAGTGCTAGAACGGGACAGGGTAACTACGAGCAGTACTTC. This encodes CSARTGQGNYEQYF.

This clonotype was recorded at least ten times. CDR3 in amino acids: CASSQTGSTNEKLFF. The CDR3 DNA is TGTGCCAGCAGCCAAACGGGGAGCACTAATGAAAAACTGTTTTTT. The chain couples TRBV3-1 to TRBJ1-4; D gene ambiguous. The CDR3 covers 15 residues. V dropped 2 bases and J dropped 2 bases, with 9 bases sitting between them. In germline, CDR1 is LGHDT, CDR2 YNNKEL (reference sequence).

The chain combines TRBV20-1 with TRBJ2-1; maybe TRBD2 (6 bases). CDR1 and CDR2 (germline): DFQATT, SNEGSKA (reference sequence). The V and J ends lost 5 bases and 10 bases respectively, with 21 bases between them. CDR3 length: 14 residues. The CDR3 loop is CSAHQPGPAGEQFF. The CDR3 DNA reads as TGCAGTGCTCATCAACCGGGACCCGCGGGGGAGCAGTTCTTC.

This chain joins TRBV12-3 or TRBV12-4 and TRBJ2-4; D unresolved. This CDR3 contains 12 residues. Trimming pared 5 bases from V and 3 bases from J, leaving 5 bases between. The CDR3 DNA follows: TGTGCCAGCAGTCGAGGCAAAAACATTCAGTACTTC. Its translation: CASSRGKNIQYF.